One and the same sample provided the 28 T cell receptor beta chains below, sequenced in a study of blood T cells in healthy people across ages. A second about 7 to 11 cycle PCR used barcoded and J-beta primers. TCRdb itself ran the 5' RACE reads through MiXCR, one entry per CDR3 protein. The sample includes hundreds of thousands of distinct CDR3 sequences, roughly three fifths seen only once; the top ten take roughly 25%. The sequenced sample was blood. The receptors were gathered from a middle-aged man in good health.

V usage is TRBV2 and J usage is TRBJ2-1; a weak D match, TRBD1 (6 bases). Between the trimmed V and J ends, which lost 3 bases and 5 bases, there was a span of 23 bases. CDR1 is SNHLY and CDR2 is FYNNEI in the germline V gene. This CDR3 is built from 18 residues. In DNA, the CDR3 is TGTGCCAGCAGTGAGTGGCTTGGGGGCGCGAGGCGGGACAATGAGCAGTTCTTC. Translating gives CASSEWLGGARRDNEQFF.

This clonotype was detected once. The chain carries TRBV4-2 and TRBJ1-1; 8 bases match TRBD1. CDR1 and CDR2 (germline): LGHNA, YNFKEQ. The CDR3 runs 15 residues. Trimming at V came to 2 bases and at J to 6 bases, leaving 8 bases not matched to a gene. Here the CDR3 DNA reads TGTGCCAGCAGCCAACCCGGGACAGGAAGATCTGAAGCTTTCTTT. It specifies CASSQPGTGRSEAFF.

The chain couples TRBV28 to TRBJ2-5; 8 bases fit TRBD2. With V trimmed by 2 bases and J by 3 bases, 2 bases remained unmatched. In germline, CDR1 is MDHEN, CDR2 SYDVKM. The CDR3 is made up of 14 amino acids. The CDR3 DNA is TGTGCCAGCAGTTTAGCACTAGCGGAAGAGACCCAGTACTTC. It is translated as CASSLALAEETQYF. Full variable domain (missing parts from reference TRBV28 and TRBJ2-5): DVKVTQSSRYLVKRTGEKVFLECVQDMDHENMFWYRQDPGLGLRLIYFSYDVKMKEKGDIPEGYSVSREKKERFSLILESASTNQTSMYLCASSLALAEETQYFGPGTRLLVL.

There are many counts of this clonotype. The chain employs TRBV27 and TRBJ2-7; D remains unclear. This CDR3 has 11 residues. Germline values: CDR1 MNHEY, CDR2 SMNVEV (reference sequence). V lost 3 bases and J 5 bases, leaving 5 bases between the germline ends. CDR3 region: CASSFFDEQYF. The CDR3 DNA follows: TGTGCCAGCAGTTTTTTCGACGAGCAGTACTTC.

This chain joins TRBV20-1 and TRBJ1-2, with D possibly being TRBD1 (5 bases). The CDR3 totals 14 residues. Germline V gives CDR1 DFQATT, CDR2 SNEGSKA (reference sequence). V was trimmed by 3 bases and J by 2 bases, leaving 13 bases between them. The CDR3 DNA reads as TGCAGTGCTAGGGGACCCCTGATAAACTATGGCTACACCTTC. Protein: CSARGPLINYGYTF.

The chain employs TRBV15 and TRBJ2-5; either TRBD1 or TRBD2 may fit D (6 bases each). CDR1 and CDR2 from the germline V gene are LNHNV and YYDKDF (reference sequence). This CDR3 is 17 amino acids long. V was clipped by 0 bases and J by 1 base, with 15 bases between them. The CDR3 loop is CATSRDRGDGLQETQYF. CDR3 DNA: TGTGCCACCAGCAGAGATAGGGGGGATGGGCTCCAAGAGACCCAGTACTTC.

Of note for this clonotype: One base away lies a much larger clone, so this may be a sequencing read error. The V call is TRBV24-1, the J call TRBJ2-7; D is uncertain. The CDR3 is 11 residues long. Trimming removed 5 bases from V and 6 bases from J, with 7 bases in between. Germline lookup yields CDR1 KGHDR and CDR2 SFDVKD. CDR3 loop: CATSAGFEQYF. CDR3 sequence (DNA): TGTGCCACCAGTGCGGGTTTCGAGCAGTACTTC.

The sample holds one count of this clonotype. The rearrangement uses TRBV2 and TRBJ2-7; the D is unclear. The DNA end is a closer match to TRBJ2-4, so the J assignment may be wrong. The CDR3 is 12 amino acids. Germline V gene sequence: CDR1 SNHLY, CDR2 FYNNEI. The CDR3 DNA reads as TGTGCCAGCAGTGACCTGAAAAACATTCAGTACTTC. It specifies CASSDLKNIQYF.

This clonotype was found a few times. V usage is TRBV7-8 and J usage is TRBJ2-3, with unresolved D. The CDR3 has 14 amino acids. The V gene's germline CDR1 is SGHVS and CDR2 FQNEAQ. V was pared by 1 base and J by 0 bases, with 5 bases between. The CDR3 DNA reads TGTGCCAGCAGCTTAGTGGGAAGCACAGATACGCAGTATTTT. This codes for CASSLVGSTDTQYF.

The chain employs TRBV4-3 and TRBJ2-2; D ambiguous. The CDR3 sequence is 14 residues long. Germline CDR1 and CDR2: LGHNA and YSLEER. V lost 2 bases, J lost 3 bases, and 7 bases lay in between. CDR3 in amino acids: CASSQTRDTGELFF. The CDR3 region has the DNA TGCGCCAGCAGCCAAACCCGGGACACCGGGGAGCTGTTTTTT.

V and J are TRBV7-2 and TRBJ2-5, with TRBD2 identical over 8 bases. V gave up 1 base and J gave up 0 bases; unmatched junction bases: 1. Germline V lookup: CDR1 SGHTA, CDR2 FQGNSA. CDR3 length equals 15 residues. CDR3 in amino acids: CASSLGGGYQETQYF. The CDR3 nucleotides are TGTGCCAGCAGCTTAGGCGGGGGGTACCAAGAGACCCAGTACTTC.

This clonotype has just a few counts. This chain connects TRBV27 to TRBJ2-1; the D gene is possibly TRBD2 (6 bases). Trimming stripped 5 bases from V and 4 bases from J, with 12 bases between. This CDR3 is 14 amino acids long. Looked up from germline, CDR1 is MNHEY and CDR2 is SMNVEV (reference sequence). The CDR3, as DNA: TGTGCCAGCAGTCGCCGCGGGGTTTACAATGAGCAGTTCTTC. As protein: CASSRRGVYNEQFF.

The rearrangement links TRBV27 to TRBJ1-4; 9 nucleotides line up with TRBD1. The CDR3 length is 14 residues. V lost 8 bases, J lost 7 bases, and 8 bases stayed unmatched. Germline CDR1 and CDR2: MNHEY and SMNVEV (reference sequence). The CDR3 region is CASLKPGQGEKLFF. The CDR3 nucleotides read TGTGCCAGCTTGAAGCCGGGACAGGGTGAAAAACTGTTTTTT.

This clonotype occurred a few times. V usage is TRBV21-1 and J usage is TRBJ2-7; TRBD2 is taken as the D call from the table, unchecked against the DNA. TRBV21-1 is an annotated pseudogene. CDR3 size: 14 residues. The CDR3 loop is CASSNNSSVYEQYF. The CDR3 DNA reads TGTGCCAGCAGCAATAACTCCTCCGTCTACGAGCAGTACTTC.

CDR3 loop: CSVEMRQGFYGYTF. The CDR3 nucleotides read TGCAGCGTCGAGATGAGACAGGGCTTCTATGGCTACACCTTC. The chain has TRBV29-1 and TRBJ1-2, with 7 nucleotides matching TRBD1. CDR3 length: 14 amino acids. The V and J ends lost 6 bases and 4 bases, in that order; junction bases with no gene match: 11. Germline lookup yields CDR1 SQVTM and CDR2 ANQGSEA. The whole variable domain, remainder taken from reference TRBV29-1 and TRBJ1-2, is SAVISQKPSRDICQRGTSLTIQCQVDSQVTMMFWYRQQPGQSLTLIATANQGSEATYESGFVIDKFPISRPNLTFSTLTVSNMSPEDSSIYLCSVEMRQGFYGYTFGSGTRLTVV.

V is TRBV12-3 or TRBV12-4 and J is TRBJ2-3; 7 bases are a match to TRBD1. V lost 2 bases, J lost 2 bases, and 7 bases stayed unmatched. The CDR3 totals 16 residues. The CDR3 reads CASSLFAKGATDTQYF. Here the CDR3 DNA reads TGTGCCAGCAGTTTATTTGCGAAGGGGGCCACAGATACGCAGTATTTT.

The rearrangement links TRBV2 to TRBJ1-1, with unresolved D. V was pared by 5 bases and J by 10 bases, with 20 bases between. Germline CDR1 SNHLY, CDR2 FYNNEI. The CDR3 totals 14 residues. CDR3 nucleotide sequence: TGTGCCAGCAGTCGGCGGGATTTGTCTGAGGGAGCTTTCTTT. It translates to CASSRRDLSEGAFF.

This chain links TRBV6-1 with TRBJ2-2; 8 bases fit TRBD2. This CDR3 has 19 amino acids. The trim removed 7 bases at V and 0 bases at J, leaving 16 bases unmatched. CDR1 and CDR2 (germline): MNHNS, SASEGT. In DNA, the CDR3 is TGTGCCAGCACCGCCTTAAGCGGGGGCCTACCCGCGAACACCGGGGAGCTGTTTTTT. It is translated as CASTALSGGLPANTGELFF.

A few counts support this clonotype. CDR3 in amino acids: CATSLPGENQPQHF. CDR3 DNA sequence: TGTGCCACCAGTCTACCGGGAGAAAATCAGCCCCAGCATTTT. The V and J genes are TRBV24-1 and TRBJ1-5, with unresolved D. The ends were cut back, 6 bases at V and 4 bases at J, with 12 bases in the middle. Germline CDR1 and CDR2: KGHDR and SFDVKD. The CDR3 is 14 residues long.

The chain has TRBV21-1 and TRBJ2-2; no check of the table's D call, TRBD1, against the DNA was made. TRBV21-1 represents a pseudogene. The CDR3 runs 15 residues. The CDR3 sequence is CASSKGTGNTGELFF. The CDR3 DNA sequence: TGTGCCAGCAGCAAGGGGACAGGGAACACCGGGGAGCTGTTTTTT.

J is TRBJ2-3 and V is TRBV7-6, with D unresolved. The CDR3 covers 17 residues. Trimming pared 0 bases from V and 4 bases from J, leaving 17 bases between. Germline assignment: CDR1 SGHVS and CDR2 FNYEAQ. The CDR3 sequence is CASSLAWRPMSPDTQYF. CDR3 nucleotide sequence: TGTGCCAGCAGCTTAGCATGGCGGCCCATGTCTCCAGATACGCAGTATTTT.

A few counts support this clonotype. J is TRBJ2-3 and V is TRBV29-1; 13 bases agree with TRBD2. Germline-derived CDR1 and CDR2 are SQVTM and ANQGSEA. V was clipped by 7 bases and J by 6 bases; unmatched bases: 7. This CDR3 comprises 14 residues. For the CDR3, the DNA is TGCAGCGCTGGGACTAGCGGGGCACGGGATACGCAGTATTTT. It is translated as CSAGTSGARDTQYF.

CDR3 sequence (DNA): TGCAGCGTTGAAGGGCCCCAGTTAGGAGGCTATGGCTACACCTTC. Residues: CSVEGPQLGGYGYTF. The chain uses TRBV29-1 and TRBJ1-2; D unclear. Germline values: CDR1 SQVTM, CDR2 ANQGSEA. V was clipped by 1 base and J by 4 bases, with 16 bases between them. The CDR3 is made up of 15 amino acids.

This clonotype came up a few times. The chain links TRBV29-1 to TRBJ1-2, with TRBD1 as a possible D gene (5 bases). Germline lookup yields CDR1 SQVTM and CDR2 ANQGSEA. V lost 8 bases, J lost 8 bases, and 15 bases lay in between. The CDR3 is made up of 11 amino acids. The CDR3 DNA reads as TGCAGCCCGGGACCTTATGAGGGCTACACCTTC. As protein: CSPGPYEGYTF. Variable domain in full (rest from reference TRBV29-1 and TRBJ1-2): SAVISQKPSRDICQRGTSLTIQCQVDSQVTMMFWYRQQPGQSLTLIATANQGSEATYESGFVIDKFPISRPNLTFSTLTVSNMSPEDSSIYLCSPGPYEGYTFGSGTRLTVV.

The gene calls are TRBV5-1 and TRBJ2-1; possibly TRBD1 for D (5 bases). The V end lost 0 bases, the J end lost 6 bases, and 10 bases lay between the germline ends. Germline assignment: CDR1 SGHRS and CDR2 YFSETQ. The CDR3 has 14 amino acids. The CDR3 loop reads CASSLAGKGNEQFF. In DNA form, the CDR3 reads TGCGCCAGCAGCTTGGCAGGGAAGGGCAATGAGCAGTTCTTC.

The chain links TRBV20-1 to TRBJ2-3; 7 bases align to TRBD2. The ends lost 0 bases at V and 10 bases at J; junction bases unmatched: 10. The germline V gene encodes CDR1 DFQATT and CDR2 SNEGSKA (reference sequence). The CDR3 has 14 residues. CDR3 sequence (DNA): TGCAGTGCTAGAGATCCCTCGGGGAGGGATCCGCAGTATTTT. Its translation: CSARDPSGRDPQYF.

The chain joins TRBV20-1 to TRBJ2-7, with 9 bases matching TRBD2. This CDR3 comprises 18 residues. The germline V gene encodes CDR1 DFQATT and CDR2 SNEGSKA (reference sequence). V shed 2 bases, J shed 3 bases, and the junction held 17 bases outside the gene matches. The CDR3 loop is CSARLENLFGGRVYEQYF. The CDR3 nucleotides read TGCAGTGCTAGATTGGAAAATCTTTTTGGCGGGAGGGTCTACGAGCAGTACTTC.

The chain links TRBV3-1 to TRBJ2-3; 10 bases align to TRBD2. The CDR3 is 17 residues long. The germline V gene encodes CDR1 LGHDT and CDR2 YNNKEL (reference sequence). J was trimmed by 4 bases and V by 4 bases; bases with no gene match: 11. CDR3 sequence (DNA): TGTGCCAGCAGCCGGAATCTAGCGGGGGACCCGGCAGATACGCAGTATTTT. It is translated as CASSRNLAGDPADTQYF.